The rows below give T cell receptor beta chains drawn from one sample of a study of OX40 agonist ivuxolimab in advanced cancers. Repertoires were generated with immunoSEQ multiplex PCR, while TCRdb's copy carries only in-frame clones and drops some. The sample consists of some 48,000 clones, 75% to 80% of them appearing once. The specimen comprised CD4+ or CD8+ T cells sorted from blood, sampled in a trial of the OX40 agonist ivuxolimab. The receptors stem from an adult with an advanced solid tumor such as melanoma, head and neck, liver or kidney cancer. The CDR3 runs from the conserved cysteine through the conserved F or W. A D gene is named only where the DNA matches it firmly. The size field is filled for only some rows; it gives once, few, many or a size class.

CDR3 DNA	CDR3 protein	D gene	clone size	J gene	CDR3 length	V gene
TGTGCCAGCAGTTGGGGACAGCGAAACTCCTACGAGCAGTACTTC	CASSWGQRNSYEQYF	TRBD1	.	TRBJ2-7	15	TRBV6-6
TGTGCCTGGAGTGGGGACAGAAGGGGCTATGGCTACACCTTC	CAWSGDRRGYGYTF	TRBD1	once	TRBJ1-2	14	TRBV30
TGCGCCAGCAGCTTTATCGCGGCCTCTCAAGAGACCCAGTACTTC	CASSFIAASQETQYF	.	.	TRBJ2-5	15	TRBV5-1
TGTGCCAGCTCCTGGACTAGCGGGGATTACAATGAGCAGTTCTTC	CASSWTSGDYNEQFF	TRBD2	.	TRBJ2-1	15	TRBV18
TGTGCCAGCAGTCAACTACAGGGTCCTGGTTTTGTTTCACCCCTCCACTTT	CASSQLQGPGFVSPLHF	.	.	TRBJ1-6	17	TRBV27
TGCGCCAGCAGCTTACAGGGAGGGACTGAAGCTTTCTTT	CASSLQGGTEAFF	.	.	TRBJ1-1	13	TRBV5-1
TGTGCCAGCTCATCAAGACAGGGGAACACTGAAGCTTTCTTT	CASSSRQGNTEAFF	TRBD1	.	TRBJ1-1	14	TRBV18
TGTGCCAGCAGTTACTCGGGGGGGACATTCTCCTACGAGCAGTACTTC	CASSYSGGTFSYEQYF	.	.	TRBJ2-7	16	TRBV6-6
TGTGCCAGCAGCTCCAACAGGCGCGAGCAGTACTTC	CASSSNRREQYF	.	.	TRBJ2-7	12	TRBV7-9
TGTGCCATCAGTGACTCATCTGAGGCCTTGAACACTGAAGCTTTCTTT	CAISDSSEALNTEAFF	.	.	TRBJ1-1	16	TRBV10-3
TGCGCCAGCAGCCAAGGTAGGCTAGCCCACTACGAGCAGTACTTC	CASSQGRLAHYEQYF	.	.	TRBJ2-7	15	TRBV4-3
TGTGCCAGCACCTCTCCTACCAGGAATTCACCCCTCCACTTT	CASTSPTRNSPLHF	.	.	TRBJ1-6	14	TRBV6-5
TGTGCCTGGAGTGTAGAGGGTAATCAGCCCCAGCATTTT	CAWSVEGNQPQHF	.	.	TRBJ1-5	13	TRBV30
TGTGCCAGCTCCCTAGGGGGGGAGAGCGCAGATACGCAGTATTTT	CASSLGGESADTQYF	.	.	TRBJ2-3	15	TRBV7-2
TGTGCCAGCAGCTCATACGACAGACTATCCTACGAGCAGTACTTC	CASSSYDRLSYEQYF	.	.	TRBJ2-7	15	TRBV5-4
TGTGCCAGCTCACCATCCCCCGGACAGGGGGCCTACGAGCAGTACTTC	CASSPSPGQGAYEQYF	TRBD1	.	TRBJ2-7	16	TRBV18
TGTGCCAGTAGTTTCGGGCGCACTAATGAAAAACTGTTTTTT	CASSFGRTNEKLFF	.	few	TRBJ1-4	14	TRBV19
TGTGCCATCAGTGAGTCGGGGGGGACCGCTGAAGCTTTCTTT	CAISESGGTAEAFF	.	.	TRBJ1-1	14	TRBV10-3
TGTGCCAGCAGTGAAAGCGGGAATGAGCAGTTCTTC	CASSESGNEQFF	.	few	TRBJ2-1	12	TRBV2
TGTGCCAGCAGCTCTCCGGGACTAGCGGGAGCAACCGGGGAGCTGTTTTTT	CASSSPGLAGATGELFF	TRBD2	.	TRBJ2-2	17	TRBV7-9
TGCGCCAGCCTTACTTCAGGGGGGGTGGGTGAAAAACTGTTTTTT	CASLTSGGVGEKLFF	TRBD1	.	TRBJ1-4	15	TRBV23-1
TGTGCCAGCAGTCTTAGCTCAGGCCTAAGCTCCTACAATGAGCAGTTCTTC	CASSLSSGLSSYNEQFF	.	.	TRBJ2-1	17	TRBV11-3
TGTGCTAGTGGTTCTCAGCGTATCACAGATACGCAGTATTTT	CASGSQRITDTQYF	.	.	TRBJ2-3	14	TRBV12-5
TGCGCCAGCAGCTTGAAAGACAGCAACTATGGCTACACCTTC	CASSLKDSNYGYTF	.	medium-sized	TRBJ1-2	14	TRBV5-1
TGTGCCAGCAGTCCCGGACCCTTACAAGAGACCCAGTACTTC	CASSPGPLQETQYF	.	few	TRBJ2-5	14	TRBV5-6
TGCGCCAGCAGCTTGGACGGACAACCGAACACCGGGGAGCTGTTTTTT	CASSLDGQPNTGELFF	.	.	TRBJ2-2	16	TRBV5-1
TGTGCCAGCAGGGGAAGACAGCCCAATCAGCCCCAGCATTTT	CASRGRQPNQPQHF	.	.	TRBJ1-5	14	TRBV6-9
TGCAGCGTTGGTGGGGGAACAGGTTTACCGGATACGCAGTATTTT	CSVGGGTGLPDTQYF	.	.	TRBJ2-3	15	TRBV29-1
TGTGCCAGCAGCTTGCAGGGCTACGAGCAGTACTTC	CASSLQGYEQYF	.	.	TRBJ2-7	12	TRBV7-9
TGTGCGATCGCCGGGACAGGGTACAATGAGCAGTTCTTC	CAIAGTGYNEQFF	TRBD1	few	TRBJ2-1	13	TRBV2
TGTGCCAGCAGCTTAGTTTCTGGGGGTAATTCACCCCTCCACTTT	CASSLVSGGNSPLHF	.	.	TRBJ1-6	15	TRBV7-2
TGTGCCAGCAGCTTAGCTAGCGGGAGCGGAGCCAAAAACATTCAGTACTTC	CASSLASGSGAKNIQYF	TRBD2	.	TRBJ2-4	17	TRBV7-8
TGTGCCAGTCAGGCCCCGGGACCCTACGAGCAGTACTTC	CASQAPGPYEQYF	.	.	TRBJ2-7	13	TRBV27
TGTGCCAGCAGACGGGATACCAACTATGGCTACACCTTC	CASRRDTNYGYTF	.	.	TRBJ1-2	13	TRBV2
TGTGCCAGCAGTCTCATCTACGAGCAGTACTTC	CASSLIYEQYF	.	once	TRBJ2-7	11	TRBV28
TGTGCCAGTAGTAGGGACAGTAACAATGAGCAGTTCTTC	CASSRDSNNEQFF	TRBD1	.	TRBJ2-1	13	TRBV19
TGCGCCAGCAGCCTCCGGACTAGCGGGAGTGGCGGGGAGCTGTTTTTT	CASSLRTSGSGGELFF	TRBD2	.	TRBJ2-2	16	TRBV5-1
TGTGCCAGTAGTATACTAGGGGATACAGATACGCAGTATTTT	CASSILGDTDTQYF	.	.	TRBJ2-3	14	TRBV19
TGTGCCACCGAAATATCCCGGGGACTAGCGGGAATAGGAGGAGAGACCCAGTACTTC	CATEISRGLAGIGGETQYF	TRBD2	.	TRBJ2-5	19	TRBV15
TGTGCTAGTGGTTTGGGCGCAGGGGGCGCGGGTGGCTACACCTTC	CASGLGAGGAGGYTF	TRBD1	.	TRBJ1-2	15	TRBV12-5
TGTGCCAGTAGCGGACGGTACACTGAAGCTTTCTTT	CASSGRYTEAFF	.	once	TRBJ1-1	12	TRBV19
TGTGCCATCAGTGATCCTAGGGGGGTTGGGCAGGGGAACGGGGAGCAGTACTTC	CAISDPRGVGQGNGEQYF	.	once	TRBJ2-7	18	TRBV10-3
TGTGCCAGCAGTTTCGACAGCGGCCGGTACAATGAGCAGTTCTTC	CASSFDSGRYNEQFF	.	.	TRBJ2-1	15	TRBV2
TGTGCCAGCAGTGAAGAGGCAATCCCGGACTCCTATAATTCACCCCTCCACTTT	CASSEEAIPDSYNSPLHF	.	.	TRBJ1-6	18	TRBV2
TGTGCCAGCACCCGCCCAGGGGGGAATCATCAGCCCCAGCATTTT	CASTRPGGNHQPQHF	TRBD1	.	TRBJ1-5	15	TRBV28
TGCGCCAGCAGTGAGTGGGGGCTTAATGAAAAACTGTTTTTT	CASSEWGLNEKLFF	.	.	TRBJ1-4	14	TRBV10-2
TGTGCCAGCAGCCCAATGTCCGGGATGGGTGAGGAGACCCAGTACTTC	CASSPMSGMGEETQYF	.	few	TRBJ2-5	16	TRBV7-6
TGTGCCAGCAGTTCTCAGGGCGGTGAGCAGTTCTTC	CASSSQGGEQFF	.	.	TRBJ2-1	12	TRBV6-5
TGTGCCAGCAGCCAGGCCCCGACATCGAACACCGGGGAGCTGTTTTTT	CASSQAPTSNTGELFF	.	.	TRBJ2-2	16	TRBV4-2
TGCAGCGCTGCCCCGGGAACTGGCGAGCAGTACTTC	CSAAPGTGEQYF	.	.	TRBJ2-7	12	TRBV29-1
TGTGCCAGCAGCGTAGGGGTGGACCTACAGCGGGAGACCCAGTACTTC	CASSVGVDLQRETQYF	.	.	TRBJ2-5	16	TRBV9
TGTGCCAGCAGCTTAGCAAGTGGAGCGGGAGCCGGTGAGCAGTTCTTC	CASSLASGAGAGEQFF	TRBD2	.	TRBJ2-1	16	TRBV7-6
TGTGCCAGCAGCCCCGGACAGGGGCTGGGCAATGAGCAGTTCTTC	CASSPGQGLGNEQFF	TRBD1	.	TRBJ2-1	15	TRBV9
TGTGCCAGCAACATACTAGACACAGATACGCAGTATTTT	CASNILDTDTQYF	.	.	TRBJ2-3	13	TRBV28
TGTGCCAGCAGCGGTGGGGCCAGGTTGGTGGATGAGCAGTTCTTC	CASSGGARLVDEQFF	.	once	TRBJ2-1	15	TRBV9
TGTGCCTGGGGCAGGCGAGACTCCGAAAAACTGTTTTTT	CAWGRRDSEKLFF	.	once	TRBJ1-4	13	TRBV30
TGTGCCAGCAGTTTATCGATCTCCGGTTATGGCTACACCTTC	CASSLSISGYGYTF	.	.	TRBJ1-2	14	TRBV27
TGTGCCAGCAGCTTCCGGGGGTACGGCAATCAGCCCCAGCATTTT	CASSFRGYGNQPQHF	.	.	TRBJ1-5	15	TRBV7-2
TGTGCCAGTAGTATAGCGGCCAGTGCTAACACTGAAGCTTTCTTT	CASSIAASANTEAFF	.	.	TRBJ1-1	15	TRBV19